This T cell receptor beta chain was recovered during a study of persistence of HIV-infected CD4 T cells. Turning to the study itself: Donors were ART-treated; their CMV- and Gag-responding CD4+ T cells were isolated.

This clone was found once. Its antigen is as yet unknown. An overlapping HIV-1 Gag peptide pool stimulated these cells at 0.75 to 1 ug/peptide/mL. CD40L/CD69 double-negative CD45RO-high memory CD4+ T cells were collected. Study findings and constraints: Compared with CD3/CD28-stimulated cells, CMV- and Gag-responding cells showed lower TCRbeta richness.

Sequencing used immunoSEQ version 4 in survey mode. Template was genomic DNA at 8 to 10 ng/uL, with up to about 1 ug used per sample. Measured with immunoSEQ multiplex PCR; TCRdb has only the in-frame clones, and not every one. The data show some 40,000 clones, with more than 75% seen just once and around 5.9% held by the top ten. The sequence was collected from an adult with HIV. The donor label of this sample is uncertain. The source was cultured CD4+ T cells from PBMCs, collected from a patient who received antiretroviral therapy.

CDR3 amino acids: CASSESILAGIYNEQFF. In DNA form, the CDR3 reads TGTGCCAGCAGTGAATCCATCTTAGCGGGGATATACAATGAGCAGTTCTTC. The rearrangement joins TRBV25-1 to TRBJ2-1, with TRBD2 identical over 8 bases. CDR3 length equals 17 residues. V gave up 1 base and J gave up 4 bases; unmatched junction bases: 9. Germline values: CDR1 MGHDK, CDR2 SYGVNS. Using reference TRBV25-1 and TRBJ2-1 for the parts outside the CDR3, the full variable domain is EADIYQTPRYLVIGTGKKITLECSQTMGHDKMYWYQQDPGMELHLIHYSYGVNSTEKGDLSSESTVSRIRTEHFPLTLESARPSHTSQYLCASSESILAGIYNEQFFGPGTRLTVL.